Listed below are T cell receptor beta chains from one sample, sequenced in a study of blood T cell repertoires in COVID-19. Profiling relied on immunoSEQ multiplex PCR, and the TCRdb table lists in-frame clones only, not all of them. The repertoire holds about 400,000 clones, with more than 70% as singletons. Source material: PBMCs or T cells enriched from blood (not recorded which). The source of these receptors is a man aged 35-49 years in a cohort exposed to, infected with or recovered from COVID-19 (not recorded which). Both conserved end residues are part of each CDR3. D genes are given only for firm matches. Clone size is stated in some rows and not others, as once, few, many or a class when expanded.

V gene: TRBV7-8
clone size: .
D gene: TRBD2
J gene: TRBJ2-1
CDR3 protein: CASSPGLGPEQFF
CDR3 DNA: TGTGCCAGCAGTCCAGGACTAGGTCCTGAGCAGTTCTTC

V gene: TRBV24-1
clone size: .
D gene: .
J gene: TRBJ1-1
CDR3 protein: CATSDSTGLSTEAFF
CDR3 DNA: TGTGCCACCAGTGATTCTACAGGGTTGAGCACTGAAGCTTTCTTT

V gene: TRBV6-5
clone size: .
D gene: .
J gene: TRBJ2-7
CDR3 protein: CASSYSKAASGEQYF
CDR3 DNA: TGTGCCAGCAGTTACTCGAAGGCCGCTTCGGGAGAGCAGTACTTC

V gene: TRBV3-1/TRBV3-2
clone size: few
D gene: TRBD2
J gene: TRBJ2-1
CDR3 protein: CASSQGLAGAIEQFF
CDR3 DNA: TGTGCCAGCAGCCAAGGGCTAGCGGGAGCAATTGAGCAGTTCTTC

V gene: TRBV27
clone size: .
D gene: .
J gene: TRBJ2-3
CDR3 protein: CASKSGTHSTDTQYF
CDR3 DNA: TGTGCCAGCAAGTCCGGGACACACAGCACAGATACGCAGTATTTT

V gene: TRBV29-1
clone size: .
D gene: TRBD1
J gene: TRBJ1-4
CDR3 protein: CSAEGQGHEKLFF
CDR3 DNA: TGCAGCGCCGAGGGACAGGGTCACGAAAAACTGTTTTTT

V gene: TRBV10-1
clone size: .
D gene: TRBD1
J gene: TRBJ1-2
CDR3 protein: CASSESRDRENYGYTF
CDR3 DNA: TGCGCCAGCAGTGAGTCCCGGGACAGGGAAAACTATGGCTACACCTTC

V gene: TRBV25-1
clone size: .
D gene: .
J gene: TRBJ1-1
CDR3 protein: CASLGVRGTEAFF
CDR3 DNA: TGTGCCAGCCTAGGGGTCAGGGGTACTGAAGCTTTCTTT

V gene: TRBV5-4
clone size: .
D gene: .
J gene: TRBJ1-1
CDR3 protein: CASSFSSTEAFF
CDR3 DNA: TGTGCCAGCAGCTTCTCCTCCACTGAAGCTTTCTTT

V gene: TRBV27
clone size: once
D gene: TRBD2
J gene: TRBJ2-1
CDR3 protein: CASSPWTSGLGNEQFF
CDR3 DNA: TGTGCCAGCAGTCCCTGGACTAGCGGGTTGGGTAATGAGCAGTTCTTC

V gene: TRBV12-3/TRBV12-4
clone size: .
D gene: .
J gene: TRBJ2-7
CDR3 protein: CASSLGALYEQYF
CDR3 DNA: TGTGCCAGCAGTTTAGGGGCTCTCTACGAGCAGTACTTC

V gene: TRBV27
clone size: .
D gene: .
J gene: TRBJ1-5
CDR3 protein: CASRGVYGASNQPQHF
CDR3 DNA: TGTGCCAGCAGGGGTGTCTATGGGGCAAGCAATCAGCCCCAGCATTTT

V gene: TRBV28
clone size: once
D gene: .
J gene: TRBJ1-5
CDR3 protein: CASSDRGVGNQPQHF
CDR3 DNA: TGTGCCAGCAGCGATCGGGGTGTTGGCAATCAGCCCCAGCATTTT

V gene: TRBV6-1
clone size: .
D gene: .
J gene: TRBJ1-1
CDR3 protein: CASSEFGGNTEAFF
CDR3 DNA: TGTGCCAGCAGTGAATTTGGAGGGAACACTGAAGCTTTCTTT

V gene: TRBV13
clone size: .
D gene: TRBD2
J gene: TRBJ2-1
CDR3 protein: CASSYRTSVDNEQFF
CDR3 DNA: TGTGCCAGCAGCTACCGGACTAGCGTAGACAATGAGCAGTTCTTC

V gene: TRBV10-3
clone size: .
D gene: TRBD1
J gene: TRBJ1-5
CDR3 protein: CAISGQGGQPQHF
CDR3 DNA: TGTGCCATCAGCGGACAGGGAGGACAGCCCCAGCATTTT

V gene: TRBV19
clone size: .
D gene: .
J gene: TRBJ2-2
CDR3 protein: CASSILSGTGELFF
CDR3 DNA: TGTGCCAGTAGTATACTATCGGGCACCGGGGAGCTGTTTTTT

V gene: TRBV3-1/TRBV3-2
clone size: .
D gene: .
J gene: TRBJ1-3
CDR3 protein: CASSQDPDSGNTIYF
CDR3 DNA: TGTGCCAGCAGCCAAGATCCAGACTCTGGAAACACCATATATTTT

V gene: TRBV5-1
clone size: few
D gene: .
J gene: TRBJ1-3
CDR3 protein: CASSLAGLQINTIYF
CDR3 DNA: TGCGCCAGCAGCTTGGCAGGACTCCAAATAAACACCATATATTTT

V gene: TRBV11-2
clone size: .
D gene: .
J gene: TRBJ2-3
CDR3 protein: CASSLGPSGSTDTQYF
CDR3 DNA: TGTGCCAGCAGCTTAGGCCCGTCCGGGAGCACAGATACGCAGTATTTT

V gene: TRBV30
clone size: .
D gene: TRBD1
J gene: TRBJ2-5
CDR3 protein: CAWSSGQGRETQYF
CDR3 DNA: TGTGCCTGGAGTTCTGGACAGGGAAGAGAGACCCAGTACTTC

V gene: TRBV3-1/TRBV3-2
clone size: .
D gene: .
J gene: TRBJ2-2
CDR3 protein: CASSQGSGITGELFF
CDR3 DNA: TGTGCCAGCAGCCAAGGGTCAGGGATCACCGGGGAGCTGTTTTTT

V gene: TRBV6-5
clone size: .
D gene: TRBD2
J gene: TRBJ2-1
CDR3 protein: CASSPGTSGSNEQFF
CDR3 DNA: TGTGCCAGCAGCCCCGGGACTAGCGGGAGCAATGAGCAGTTCTTC

V gene: TRBV5-1
clone size: .
D gene: TRBD2
J gene: TRBJ2-1
CDR3 protein: CASSLTGTSGAALLRNEQFF
CDR3 DNA: TGCGCCAGCAGCCTGACCGGGACTAGCGGGGCAGCCCTCCTACGGAATGAGCAGTTCTTC

V gene: TRBV2
clone size: .
D gene: .
J gene: TRBJ2-6
CDR3 protein: CASSAGTSGANVLTF
CDR3 DNA: TGTGCCAGCAGCGCCGGGACATCAGGGGCCAACGTCCTGACTTTC

V gene: TRBV5-1
clone size: .
D gene: .
J gene: TRBJ2-1
CDR3 protein: CASSFSGLTSNEQFF
CDR3 DNA: TGCGCCAGCAGCTTTTCAGGACTAACAAGCAATGAGCAGTTCTTC

V gene: TRBV7-9
clone size: few
D gene: TRBD1
J gene: TRBJ1-4
CDR3 protein: CASSANQGAREKLFF
CDR3 DNA: TGTGCCAGCAGCGCCAACCAGGGGGCGCGTGAAAAACTGTTTTTT

V gene: TRBV29-1
clone size: .
D gene: TRBD2
J gene: TRBJ2-7
CDR3 protein: CSALLAARDEQYF
CDR3 DNA: TGCAGCGCCCTACTAGCGGCAAGGGACGAGCAGTACTTC

V gene: TRBV4-1
clone size: .
D gene: .
J gene: TRBJ2-3
CDR3 protein: CASSQVENTDTQYF
CDR3 DNA: TGCGCCAGCAGCCAAGTAGAAAACACAGATACGCAGTATTTT

V gene: TRBV5-4
clone size: .
D gene: TRBD1
J gene: TRBJ1-6
CDR3 protein: CASSLGGGQGLNSPLHF
CDR3 DNA: TGTGCCAGCAGCTTGGGGGGGGGACAGGGGTTGAATTCACCCCTCCACTTT

V gene: TRBV21-1
clone size: .
D gene: .
J gene: TRBJ1-6
CDR3 protein: CASSTSDHISNSPLHF
CDR3 DNA: TGTGCCAGCAGCACCTCCGATCACATCTCTAATTCACCCCTCCACTTT

V gene: TRBV3-1/TRBV3-2
clone size: .
D gene: TRBD2
J gene: TRBJ2-5
CDR3 protein: CASSLRDYGTSGGRKETQYF
CDR3 DNA: TGTGCCAGCAGCCTAAGGGACTACGGGACTAGCGGGGGTAGGAAAGAGACCCAGTACTTC

V gene: TRBV5-1
clone size: .
D gene: .
J gene: TRBJ1-1
CDR3 protein: CASSLTGIDGTEAFF
CDR3 DNA: TGCGCCAGCAGCTTGACAGGTATTGATGGCACTGAAGCTTTCTTT

V gene: TRBV19
clone size: .
D gene: TRBD1
J gene: TRBJ1-2
CDR3 protein: CASSRDRLNYGYTF
CDR3 DNA: TGTGCCAGTAGCAGGGACAGACTAAACTATGGCTACACTTTT

V gene: TRBV18
clone size: once
D gene: TRBD1
J gene: TRBJ2-2
CDR3 protein: CASSQTGSNTGELFF
CDR3 DNA: TGTGCCAGCTCACAGACAGGGTCAAACACCGGGGAGCTGTTTTTT

V gene: TRBV7-3
clone size: .
D gene: TRBD1
J gene: TRBJ2-3
CDR3 protein: CASSQDRSYTQYF
CDR3 DNA: TGTGCCAGCAGCCAGGACAGGAGTTATACGCAGTATTTT

V gene: TRBV27
clone size: once
D gene: TRBD2
J gene: TRBJ2-7
CDR3 protein: CASSLSGTSGRLNHYEQYF
CDR3 DNA: TGTGCCAGCAGTTTATCGGGGACTAGCGGGAGGCTTAACCACTACGAGCAGTACTTC

V gene: TRBV11-2
clone size: .
D gene: TRBD2
J gene: TRBJ2-5
CDR3 protein: CASSLEYGGDGQETQYF
CDR3 DNA: TGTGCCAGCAGCTTAGAATACGGGGGGGACGGTCAAGAGACCCAGTACTTC

V gene: TRBV18
clone size: .
D gene: .
J gene: TRBJ1-2
CDR3 protein: CASSPPAEPSYGYTF
CDR3 DNA: TGTGCCAGCTCACCACCGGCGGAGCCAAGCTATGGCTACACCTTC

V gene: TRBV6-5
clone size: many
D gene: TRBD2
J gene: TRBJ2-7
CDR3 protein: CASTPGLEAYEQYF
CDR3 DNA: TGTGCCAGCACCCCGGGACTAGAGGCCTACGAGCAGTACTTC

V gene: TRBV19
clone size: .
D gene: .
J gene: TRBJ1-4
CDR3 protein: CASSMNRHATNEKLFF
CDR3 DNA: TGTGCCAGTAGTATGAACAGACATGCAACTAATGAAAAACTGTTTTTT

V gene: TRBV6-4
clone size: .
D gene: TRBD2
J gene: TRBJ2-1
CDR3 protein: CASSQLAGESNEQFF
CDR3 DNA: TGTGCCAGCAGCCAACTAGCGGGAGAATCCAATGAGCAGTTCTTC

V gene: TRBV20-1
clone size: .
D gene: .
J gene: TRBJ1-2
CDR3 protein: CSARDRNYYTF
CDR3 DNA: TGCAGTGCTAGAGACCGTAACTACTACACCTTC

V gene: TRBV10-3
clone size: .
D gene: .
J gene: TRBJ1-5
CDR3 protein: CAITGQLNQPQHF
CDR3 DNA: TGTGCCATCACAGGACAGCTCAATCAGCCCCAGCATTTT

V gene: TRBV7-9
clone size: .
D gene: TRBD2
J gene: TRBJ2-3
CDR3 protein: CASSLVGGRGIDTQYF
CDR3 DNA: TGTGCCAGCAGCTTAGTGGGCGGGAGAGGAATAGATACGCAGTATTTT

V gene: TRBV5-1
clone size: .
D gene: .
J gene: TRBJ1-2
CDR3 protein: CASSLRAKANYGYTF
CDR3 DNA: TGCGCCAGCAGCTTACGTGCCAAAGCCAACTATGGCTACACCTTC

V gene: TRBV7-9
clone size: .
D gene: TRBD1
J gene: TRBJ1-4
CDR3 protein: CASSYGGGRVEKLFF
CDR3 DNA: TGTGCCAGCAGTTACGGAGGGGGCCGGGTTGAAAAACTGTTTTTT

V gene: TRBV5-1
clone size: few
D gene: .
J gene: TRBJ1-4
CDR3 protein: CASSLGSRGTNEKLFF
CDR3 DNA: TGCGCCAGCAGTCTCGGGAGTCGGGGAACTAATGAAAAACTGTTTTTT

V gene: TRBV18
clone size: .
D gene: .
J gene: TRBJ2-5
CDR3 protein: CASSPALRETQYF
CDR3 DNA: TGTGCCAGCTCACCGGCCCTTCGAGAGACCCAGTACTTC

V gene: TRBV10-3
clone size: .
D gene: .
J gene: TRBJ1-2
CDR3 protein: CAITSFQDYGYTF
CDR3 DNA: TGTGCCATCACCAGTTTCCAGGACTATGGCTACACCTTC

V gene: TRBV7-9
clone size: .
D gene: .
J gene: TRBJ2-4
CDR3 protein: CASSQNWPSAKNIQYF
CDR3 DNA: TGTGCCAGCAGCCAAAATTGGCCCTCAGCCAAAAACATTCAGTACTTC

V gene: TRBV27
clone size: .
D gene: TRBD1
J gene: TRBJ2-7
CDR3 protein: CASSHPGQIYEQYF
CDR3 DNA: TGTGCCAGCAGTCACCCGGGACAGATTTACGAGCAGTACTTC

V gene: TRBV6-5
clone size: .
D gene: TRBD1
J gene: TRBJ2-2
CDR3 protein: CASRRTGNTGELFF
CDR3 DNA: TGTGCCAGCAGACGGACAGGGAACACCGGGGAGCTGTTTTTT

V gene: TRBV24-1
clone size: .
D gene: TRBD2
J gene: TRBJ2-5
CDR3 protein: CATSDPLLAGVGETQYF
CDR3 DNA: TGTGCCACCAGTGACCCCTTATTAGCGGGAGTAGGCGAGACCCAGTACTTC

V gene: TRBV18
clone size: .
D gene: TRBD2
J gene: TRBJ2-1
CDR3 protein: CASSPGLDFRIF
CDR3 DNA: TGTGCCAGCTCGCCGGGACTAGACTTTCGAATCTTC

V gene: TRBV25-1
clone size: .
D gene: .
J gene: TRBJ2-7
CDR3 protein: CASSEAGEGQYF
CDR3 DNA: TGTGCCAGCAGTGAGGCCGGAGAAGGGCAGTACTTC

V gene: TRBV28
clone size: once
D gene: TRBD1
J gene: TRBJ2-3
CDR3 protein: CASSSPGQGGTDTQYF
CDR3 DNA: TGTGCCAGCAGTTCTCCCGGACAGGGTGGGACAGATACGCAGTATTTT